This T cell receptor (beta chain) was obtained from a study of blood T cell repertoires in COVID-19 (dated by TCRdb to 2018 to 2021). Background on the whole study: Collaborator samples came from the United States, Italy and Spain and covered acute and convalescent phases of COVID-19. Where HLA class I and class II types were available, the types were taken from metadata supplied by the sample provider, not from assay-based typing. The prospective study material was composed of cDNA or gDNA derived from T cells, B-cell-depleted T cells, or PBMCs. Subjects who had been exposed to COVID-19, were actively infected with it, or had recovered from it provided the deeply sampled blood TCRbeta repertoires that made up the dataset. Nearly every sample came with metadata listing a de-identified subject ID, COVID-19 status, age in years and sex. The samples were drawn from the first 160 participants of the ongoing ImmuneRACE study and from under 1,500 subjects provided by 6 global collaborators. The repertoires were released in a freely available public database meant as a resource for research on the immune response to SARS-CoV-2. Broad study findings and their caveats: The amount of clinical and demographic metadata varied by source and participant and was provided uncurated.

Regarding this clone: Its antigen is still unknown. No much larger clonotype is one base removed from it; base qualities were not supplied.

Each collaborating institution followed its own protocols to collect whole blood in K2EDTA tubes. For TCRbeta analysis, collaborators shipped samples in one of three forms: frozen whole blood, isolated PBMCs, or DNA extracted from either of those sample types. The CDR3 covers 15 residues, taking in both the cysteine and the phenylalanine. The read is trimmed to its CDR3 DNA, 45 bases read in frame from base 1. Per the germline V gene, SGHDT is the CDR1 and YYEEEE is the CDR2. Trimming leaves V shorter by 1 base and J shorter by 4 bases, with the junction holding 5 bases beyond the gene matches. TCRbeta CDR3 regions were amplified from genomic DNA using the immunoSEQ Assay, a bias-controlled multiplex PCR. In the original analysis: The number of nucleated cells in each sample was estimated by amplification of reference gene primers within the assay. To quantify the absolute abundance of each unique TCRbeta CDR3 rearrangement, sequence reads were collapsed and filtered. For each sample, productive Simpson clonality was calculated by taking the square root of Simpson's diversity index across productive rearrangements. The immuneACCESS repertoire file appears here via TCRdb, limited to in-frame rearrangements. These files lack a portion of the clones; in checked studies, under half of the deficit traces to unresolved V genes, and the cause of the others is not known. That table gives V, J and clone size, and the DNA gave D and trimming. The sample table contains 250,000 or so clones; only one count was recorded for around 88% of them. The leading ten clones occupy around 1.8% of the sample.

The source is a man aged 25-40 years with active or convalescent COVID-19. Sequenced sample: peripheral blood. The chain is encoded by TRBV5-6 joined to TRBJ1-5, and 7 junction bases match TRBD1. Here is the DNA: TGTGCCAGCAGCTTGTGGCCGACAGGGAATCAGCCCCAGCATTTT. This yields the protein CASSLWPTGNQPQHF.